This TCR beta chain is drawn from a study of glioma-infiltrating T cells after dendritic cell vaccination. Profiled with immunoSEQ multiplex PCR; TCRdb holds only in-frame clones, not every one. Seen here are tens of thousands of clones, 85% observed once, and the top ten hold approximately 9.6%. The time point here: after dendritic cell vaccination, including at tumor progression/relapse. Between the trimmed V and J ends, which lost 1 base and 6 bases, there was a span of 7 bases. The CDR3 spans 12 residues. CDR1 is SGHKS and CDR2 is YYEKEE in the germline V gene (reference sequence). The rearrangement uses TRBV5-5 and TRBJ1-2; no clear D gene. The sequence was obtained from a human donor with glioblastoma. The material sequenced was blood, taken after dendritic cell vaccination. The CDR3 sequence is CASSLREHGYTF. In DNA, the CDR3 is TGTGCCAGCAGCTTGAGAGAGCATGGCTACACCTTC.